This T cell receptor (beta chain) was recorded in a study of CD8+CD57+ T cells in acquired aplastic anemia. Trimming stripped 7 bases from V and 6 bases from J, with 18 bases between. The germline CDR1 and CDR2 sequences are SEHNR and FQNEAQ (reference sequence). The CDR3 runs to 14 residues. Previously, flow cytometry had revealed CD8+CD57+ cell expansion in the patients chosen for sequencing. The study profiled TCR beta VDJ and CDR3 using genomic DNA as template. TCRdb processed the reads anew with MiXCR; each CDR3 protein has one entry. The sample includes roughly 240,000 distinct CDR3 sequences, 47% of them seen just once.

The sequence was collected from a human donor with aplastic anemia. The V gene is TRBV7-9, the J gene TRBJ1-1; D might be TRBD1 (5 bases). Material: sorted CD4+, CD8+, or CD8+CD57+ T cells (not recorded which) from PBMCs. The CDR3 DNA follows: TGTGCCAGCAAGGCCGGTGGGGGATCCGCTGAAGCTTTCTTT. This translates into CASKAGGGSAEAFF. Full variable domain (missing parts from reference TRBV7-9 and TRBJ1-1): DTGVSQNPRHKITKRGQNVTFRCDPISEHNRLYWYRQTLGQGPEFLTYFQNEAQLEKSRLLSDRFSAERPKGSFSTLEIQRTEQGDSAMYLCASKAGGGSAEAFFGQGTRLTVV.